The TCR beta chain under discussion was sequenced for a study of blood T cell repertoires in COVID-19. Study-level information: The samples span acute and convalescent COVID-19 from the United States, Italy and Spain. Nucleic acid was either cDNA or gDNA, and it came from T cells, B-cell-depleted T cells, or PBMCs.

The CDR3 totals 14 residues. V was clipped by 6 bases and J by 8 bases, with 17 bases between them. CDR1 is LNHNV and CDR2 is YYDKDF in the germline V gene (reference sequence). Under the authors' procedure: Nucleated cell counts were estimated from reference gene primer amplification. The repertoire was sequenced with immunoSEQ multiplex PCR; TCRdb's copy has only in-frame clones and lacks some. The V and J calls and the clone size are those of that table, but D and trimming were determined from the DNA. The repertoire holds some 120,000 clones, with less than 85% as singletons. The sequenced material came from peripheral blood. This receptor was taken from a man younger than 40 with acute or convalescent COVID-19. The chain combines TRBV15 with TRBJ2-1; tentative D call: TRBD2 (5 bases). The CDR3 region is CATRRVSSPDEQFF. CDR3 in DNA: TGTGCCACCAGGCGGGTCAGTTCCCCCGATGAGCAGTTCTTC.